This TCR beta chain was sequenced for a study of T cell changes during pregnancy in multiple sclerosis (dated by TCRdb to the late 2010s). Notes on the research overall: The study looked at changes in the T cell repertoire across pregnancy in women with multiple sclerosis.

The CDR3 has 16 amino acids, counting the end cysteine and phenylalanine. CDR3 DNA is the only sequence kept; it has 48 bases, read in frame from the first base. V trim: 7 bases; J trim: 4 bases; unmatched bases: 13. The germline V gene (reference sequence) provides CDR1 LNHDA and CDR2 SQIVND. This clone was observed a single time. Its binding antigen is unknown. No much larger clone exists at a distance of one base, and base qualities are not known. The library was obtained by the immunoSEQ multiplex PCR assay. TCRdb took this table from immuneACCESS and kept in-frame rearrangements with V and J called. Such tables lack part of the clones; where checked against another copy, unresolved V genes explain under half of the gap, and the rest is unexplained. The table for this sample lists about 80,000 clones; around 92% of them were counted only once. Less than 3% of the sample is in the top ten clones.

The sample in question was peripheral blood, obtained before pregnancy. The sequence was collected from a female donor with multiple sclerosis, enrolled in a pregnancy study. The V and J segments used are TRBV19 and TRBJ2-5; 9 bases in between match TRBD2. DNA sequence: TGTGCCAGTAACCCGACTAGCGGAAGAGCAGGAGAGACCCAGTACTTC. The encoded protein is CASNPTSGRAGETQYF.